This TCR beta chain derives from a study of PD-1 blockade in classical Hodgkin lymphoma. At the level of the study: The patients were dosed with nivolumab 3 mg/kg, infused intravenously every 2 weeks.

The germline V gene encodes CDR1 MNHNY and CDR2 SVGAGI (reference sequence). The CDR3 covers 15 residues. The ends lost 4 bases at V and 3 bases at J; junction bases unmatched: 5. Method: immunoSEQ multiplex PCR; TCRdb's copy keeps in-frame clones and lacks some. Among tens of thousands of clones listed, 78% were seen once. Stated time point: cycle 4 day 1 (C4D1), after five to seven weeks of nivolumab. Every patient was affected by relapse after autologous stem cell transplantation, while exposure to brentuximab vedotin was not uniform. The receptor comes from a human donor with classical Hodgkin lymphoma. Sample: peripheral blood mononuclear cells (PBMCs), taken before the fourth cycle of nivolumab. The chain links TRBV6-6 to TRBJ2-7; 11 nucleotides align to TRBD1. The CDR3 DNA reads TGTGCCAGCAGTTCGCCGGGACAGGGGGACTACGAGCAGTACTTC. Translated: CASSSPGQGDYEQYF.